This entry lists 6 T cell receptor beta chains sequenced from one sample in a study of cytomegalovirus exposure and HLA in healthy donors. PCR was performed using 60 Vbeta and 13 Jbeta primers. Method: immunoSEQ multiplex PCR; TCRdb's copy keeps in-frame clones and lacks some. This table holds about 190,000 clones, more than 65% found once. The sequenced material came from PBMCs. The origin of the receptors is a young woman in good health and CMV-seropositive.

The chain has TRBV10-3 and TRBJ2-3; weak D call: TRBD2 (5 bases). The CDR3 is made up of 11 amino acids. V lost 3 bases, J lost 9 bases, and 7 bases lay in between. The germline V gene encodes CDR1 ENHRY and CDR2 SYGVKD. The CDR3 region is CAISERGTQYF. The CDR3 DNA is TGTGCCATCAGTGAACGGGGAACGCAGTATTTT.

This clone was picked up a small number of times. The chain couples TRBV10-3 to TRBJ2-1; maybe TRBD2 (6 bases). The CDR3 is made up of 13 amino acids. Germline V gene sequence: CDR1 ENHRY, CDR2 SYGVKD. V was clipped by 9 bases and J by 8 bases, with 17 bases between them. CDR3 sequence: CAITEGFDDEQFF. For the CDR3, the DNA is TGTGCCATTACGGAGGGCTTTGATGATGAGCAGTTCTTC.

The rearrangement links TRBV7-8 to TRBJ1-5; 7 bases align to TRBD1. Per the germline V gene, CDR1 is SGHVS and CDR2 is FQNEAQ. The V gene end was trimmed by 6 bases and the J gene end by 4 bases; junction bases not matched to a gene: 15. The CDR3 runs to 17 residues. The CDR3 is CASSRYSGTDINQPQHF. CDR3 nucleotides: TGTGCCAGCAGTCGATATTCCGGGACAGACATAAATCAGCCCCAGCATTTT.

The V and J genes are TRBV5-4 and TRBJ1-2, with a possible D match to TRBD1 (6 bases). Trimming left V 0 bases short and J 5 bases short, with 8 bases between. The CDR3 has 13 residues. Germline loops: CDR1 SGHNT, CDR2 YYREEE (reference sequence). CDR3 residues: CASSLVDSYGYTF. CDR3 DNA: TGTGCCAGCAGCTTGGTGGACAGTTATGGCTACACCTTC.

The chain couples TRBV5-1 to TRBJ2-5; D is possibly TRBD2 (5 bases). Germline CDR1 is SGHRS and CDR2 is YFSETQ. The V end lost 6 bases, the J end lost 7 bases, and 13 bases lay between the germline ends. The CDR3 totals 12 residues. DNA for the CDR3: TGCGCCAGCAAGGACGGGGTAGGGACCCAGTACTTC. Translating gives CASKDGVGTQYF.

The gene calls are TRBV6-1 and TRBJ1-5; D possibly corresponds to TRBD1 (6 bases). Germline V gene sequence: CDR1 MNHNS, CDR2 SASEGT. The ends were cut back, 6 bases at V and 0 bases at J, with 9 bases in the middle. This CDR3 spans 14 amino acids. In DNA form, the CDR3 reads TGTGCCAGCAGATGGGACAATAGCAATCAGCCCCAGCATTTT. Translating gives CASRWDNSNQPQHF.